This note documents a single T cell receptor (beta chain) sequence. Measured with immunoSEQ multiplex PCR; TCRdb has only the in-frame clones, and not every one. The table has about 260,000 clones, roughly four fifths seen once. The entry originates in a study of blood T cell repertoires in COVID-19. On the study more broadly: Samples representing acute and convalescent COVID-19 were sourced from the United States, Italy and Spain. Sources were T cells, B-cell-depleted T cells, or PBMCs; the material itself was cDNA or gDNA.

Participants were aged about 18 to 100 years, lived in under 25 US areas, and enrolled virtually. In assigning cohorts, the study relied on participant-reported clinical history. The CDR3 is 16 amino acids. The TCR sequence derives from a man between 25 and 39 years old with acute COVID-19. The genes are TRBV21-1 and TRBJ2-7; the table's D call of TRBD2 was not tested on the DNA. TRBV21-1 is an annotated pseudogene. Sequencing used PBMCs or T cells enriched from blood (not recorded which). The CDR3 loop reads CASSIVPGLKRYEQYV. CDR3 sequence (DNA): TGTGCCAGCAGCATCGTGCCGGGACTCAAAAGATACGAGCAGTACGTC.